Below, 22 T cell receptor beta chains from the same sample are listed, as sequenced in a study of blood T cell repertoires in COVID-19. Sequencing was performed with immunoSEQ multiplex PCR; in TCRdb, only in-frame clones are kept and a portion is missing. The sample holds some 120,000 clones; around 87% are singletons and the top ten take over 3.5%. Sequencing was done on a sample of peripheral blood. Source of these receptors: a woman aged 55-69 years with acute or convalescent COVID-19.

V is TRBV5-1 and J is TRBJ2-6; D unresolved. Germline V gene lookup returns CDR1 SGHRS and CDR2 YFSETQ. The germline V and J ends were trimmed by 3 bases and 0 bases, with 19 bases remaining between them. CDR3 size: 19 residues. This CDR3 is CASSSPRLQSYSGANVLTF. The CDR3 DNA reads as TGCGCCAGCAGCTCCCCGCGTCTACAGAGCTACTCTGGGGCCAACGTCCTGACTTTC.

This clone was seen a handful of times. The chain combines TRBV5-1 with TRBJ1-3, with TRBD1 matching over 10 bases. V dropped 3 bases and J dropped 0; count of bases not matched to a gene: 6. CDR1 SGHRS and CDR2 YFSETQ come from the germline V gene. This CDR3 spans 17 amino acids. CDR3 amino acids: CASSSLTGGGSGNTIYF. For the CDR3, the DNA is TGCGCCAGCAGCTCTCTGACAGGGGGCGGCTCTGGAAACACCATATATTTT. Combining the CDR3 with reference TRBV5-1 and TRBJ1-3 gives the whole variable domain KAGVTQTPRYLIKTRGQQVTLSCSPISGHRSVSWYQQTPGQGLQFLFEYFSETQRNKGNFPGRFSGRQFSNSRSEMNVSTLELGDSALYLCASSSLTGGGSGNTIYFGEGSWLTVV.

This rearrangement joins TRBV18 to TRBJ1-3, with TRBD1 as a possible D gene (5 bases). Germline V gene lookup returns CDR1 KGHSH and CDR2 LQKENI. V was pared by 3 bases and J by 0 bases, with 12 bases between. The CDR3 extends over 16 amino acids. CDR3 sequence: CASSPIQGLSGNTIYF. DNA for the CDR3: TGTGCCAGCTCACCCATCCAGGGACTCTCTGGAAACACCATATATTTT. The full variable domain, its missing parts supplied by reference TRBV18 and TRBJ1-3, is NAGVMQNPRHLVRRRGQEARLRCSPMKGHSHVYWYRQLPEEGLKFMVYLQKENIIDESGMPKERFSAEFPKEGPSILRIQQVVRGDSAAYFCASSPIQGLSGNTIYFGEGSWLTVV.

The chain uses TRBV27 and TRBJ1-2, with unresolved D. The CDR3 covers 14 residues. The germline V gene has CDR1 MNHEY and CDR2 SMNVEV (reference sequence). The V and J ends lost 2 bases and 5 bases respectively, with 12 bases between them. In DNA form, the CDR3 reads TGTGCCAGCAGTTTAGGCCTCCGAGGGTATGGCTACACCTTC. It encodes CASSLGLRGYGYTF.

This clone came up once. The V gene is TRBV6-5, the J gene TRBJ1-1; the match to TRBD1 covers 7 bases. The CDR3 consists of 13 residues. CDR1 and CDR2 (germline): MNHEY, SVGAGI. J lost 9 bases, V lost 0 bases, and 4 bases had no gene match. The CDR3 DNA reads as TGTGCCAGCAGTTACTCGGGGACAGTAAAAGCTTTCTTT. Translating gives CASSYSGTVKAFF.

The V and J genes are TRBV19 and TRBJ1-5, with D maybe TRBD1 (6 bases). CDR1 is LNHDA, CDR2 SQIVND, per germline (reference sequence). The CDR3 extends over 14 amino acids. V was clipped by 5 bases and J by 0 bases, with 8 bases between them. In nucleotides, the CDR3 is TGTGCCAGTAGTGGACAGCGTAGCAATCAGCCCCAGCATTTT. As protein: CASSGQRSNQPQHF.

V gene TRBV18 combines with J gene TRBJ1-1, with no clear D. The CDR3 runs to 16 residues. The germline CDR1 and CDR2 sequences are KGHSH and LQKENI. V dropped 2 bases and J dropped 2 bases, with 15 bases sitting between them. The CDR3 protein is CASSPMSHRTNTEAFF. In nucleotides, the CDR3 is TGTGCCAGCTCACCAATGAGCCACCGAACCAACACTGAAGCTTTCTTT. The variable domain in full, completed from reference TRBV18 and TRBJ1-1, reads NAGVMQNPRHLVRRRGQEARLRCSPMKGHSHVYWYRQLPEEGLKFMVYLQKENIIDESGMPKERFSAEFPKEGPSILRIQQVVRGDSAAYFCASSPMSHRTNTEAFFGQGTRLTVV.

CDR3 in amino acids: CASSPSGGKAGYTF. The CDR3 DNA reads as TGTGCCAGCAGTCCCAGCGGGGGGAAAGCTGGCTACACCTTC. The chain combines TRBV6-5 with TRBJ1-2; weak D call: TRBD1 (5 bases). The V and J ends lost 5 bases and 7 bases respectively, with 17 bases between them. Germline loops: CDR1 MNHEY, CDR2 SVGAGI. The CDR3 sequence is 14 residues long.

CDR3 sequence: CATSDLSSGGSYNEQFF. CDR3 nucleotide sequence: TGTGCCACCAGTGATTTGTCTAGCGGGGGTTCCTACAATGAGCAGTTCTTC. This chain links TRBV24-1 with TRBJ2-1; the match to TRBD2 covers 10 bases. The length of the CDR3 is 17 residues. The germline V gene has CDR1 KGHDR and CDR2 SFDVKD. J was trimmed by 1 base and V by 0 bases; bases with no gene match: 2.

The rearrangement links TRBV5-1 to TRBJ2-2; 11 bases map to TRBD1. CDR3 size: 15 residues. The germline CDR1 and CDR2 sequences are SGHRS and YFSETQ. The V gene end was trimmed by 4 bases and the J gene end by 7 bases; junction bases not matched to a gene: 6. CDR3: CASSPGTGGIGELFF. The CDR3 bases are TGCGCCAGCAGCCCCGGGACAGGGGGTATCGGGGAGCTGTTTTTT.

This chain links TRBV9 with TRBJ1-1; 8 nucleotides line up with TRBD1. The CDR3 covers 15 residues. Germline V gene data show CDR1 as SGDLS and CDR2 as YYNGEE. V trimming: 4 bases; J trimming: 6 bases; junction bases outside the gene matches: 11. CDR3: CASSLDREQVSEAFF. DNA for the CDR3: TGTGCCAGCAGCTTGGACAGGGAACAAGTCTCTGAAGCTTTCTTT. Together with reference TRBV9 and TRBJ1-1, the CDR3 gives the full variable domain: DSGVTQTPKHLITATGQRVTLRCSPRSGDLSVYWYQQSLDQGLQFLIQYYNGEERAKGNILERFSAQQFPDLHSELNLSSLELGDSALYFCASSLDREQVSEAFFGQGTRLTVV.

This rearrangement joins TRBV7-9 to TRBJ2-5; D possibly corresponds to TRBD2 (5 bases). Germline CDR1 SEHNR, CDR2 FQNEAQ (reference sequence). The CDR3 extends over 15 amino acids. V was pared by 5 bases and J by 3 bases, with 16 bases between. CDR3: CASSQTGNREETQYF. The DNA of the CDR3 is TGTGCCAGCAGCCAAACGGGGAACAGAGAAGAGACCCAGTACTTC.

V usage is TRBV18 and J usage is TRBJ1-4; D is unclear. Trimming removed 5 bases from V and 3 bases from J, with 19 bases in between. Germline CDR1 reads KGHSH; CDR2 reads LQKENI. The CDR3 loop spans 17 amino acids. The CDR3 loop reads CASSSLPDSRANEKLFF. In nucleotides, the CDR3 is TGTGCCAGCTCATCCCTTCCCGACTCGAGGGCTAATGAAAAACTGTTTTTT.

The V and J genes are TRBV6-5 and TRBJ2-1, with a weak D call TRBD1 (6 bases). This CDR3 region has 15 residues. Germline CDR1 is MNHEY and CDR2 is SVGAGI. Trimming removed 4 bases at V and 6 bases at J, with 16 bases between. CDR3 sequence (DNA): TGTGCCAGCAGTTTCCGGGACCTCAGGGGCAATGAGCAGTTCTTC. Protein product: CASSFRDLRGNEQFF.

This chain connects TRBV5-1 to TRBJ2-2; possible D gene TRBD1, 5 bases. Germline V gives CDR1 SGHRS, CDR2 YFSETQ. This CDR3 has 14 residues. The ends were cut back, 3 bases at V and 2 bases at J, with 8 bases in the middle. CDR3 nucleotide sequence: TGCGCCAGCAGCTGGGGCGGTAACACCGGGGAGCTGTTTTTT. Translation gives CASSWGGNTGELFF.

This chain connects TRBV7-3 to TRBJ2-1, with 9 positions matching TRBD1. CDR3 length: 15 residues. V trimming: 4 bases; J trimming: 0 bases; junction bases outside the gene matches: 1. Germline V lookup: CDR1 SGHTA, CDR2 FQGTGA. The CDR3 DNA is TGTGCCAGCAGCTCGGACAGGGGCTCCTACAATGAGCAGTTCTTC. The encoded protein is CASSSDRGSYNEQFF.

CDR3 DNA sequence: TGTGCCAGCAGCCCCCGGAGGGGGCCAGTATTCGCTGGCTACACCTTC. Translating gives CASSPRRGPVFAGYTF. The J gene is TRBJ1-2, the V gene TRBV7-8, with TRBD1 matching over 7 bases. CDR1 and CDR2 from the germline V gene are SGHVS and FQNEAQ. With 5 bases clipped from V and 7 bases from J, the junction kept 16 bases outside the gene matches. The CDR3 is 16 residues long. Drawing the rest from reference TRBV7-8 and TRBJ1-2, the complete variable domain is GAGVSQSPRYKVAKRGQDVALRCDPISGHVSLFWYQQALGQGPEFLTYFQNEAQLDKSGLPSDRFFAERPEGSVSTLKIQRTQQEDSAVYLCASSPRRGPVFAGYTFGSGTRLTVV.

The table lists this clone with a count of one. This chain connects TRBV28 to TRBJ1-1; no firm D call. V lost 3 bases and J 0 bases, leaving 8 bases between the germline ends. The CDR3 consists of 14 residues. Germline-derived CDR1 and CDR2 are MDHEN and SYDVKM. CDR3 amino acids: CASSFDTLNTEAFF. CDR3 nucleotide sequence: TGTGCCAGCAGTTTTGACACACTGAACACTGAAGCTTTCTTT.

V is TRBV18 and J is TRBJ1-2, with unresolved D. Looked up from germline, CDR1 is KGHSH and CDR2 is LQKENI. The CDR3 consists of 13 residues. Between the trimmed V and J ends, which lost 3 bases and 4 bases, there was a span of 9 bases. The CDR3 DNA sequence: TGTGCCAGCTCACCGGGAGCCAGCTATGGCTACACCTTC. Protein: CASSPGASYGYTF.

This clone was observed once. V gene TRBV7-3 combines with J gene TRBJ2-1; 8 bases match TRBD1. The CDR3 has 15 amino acids. Germline V gene data show CDR1 as SGHTA and CDR2 as FQGTGA. The V and J ends lost 5 bases and 8 bases, in that order; junction bases with no gene match: 11. This chain's CDR3 is CASSRQGALGDEQFF. The CDR3 DNA follows: TGTGCCAGCAGCCGGCAGGGGGCTCTGGGGGATGAGCAGTTCTTC. Full variable domain (outside the CDR3, taken from reference TRBV7-3 and TRBJ2-1): GAGVSQTPSNKVTEKGKYVELRCDPISGHTALYWYRQSLGQGPEFLIYFQGTGAADDSGLPNDRFFAVRPEGSVSTLKIQRTERGDSAVYLCASSRQGALGDEQFFGPGTRLTVL.

The chain has TRBV9 and TRBJ1-2, with unresolved D. Germline V gives CDR1 SGDLS, CDR2 YYNGEE. V was shortened by 2 bases and J by 1 base, with 9 bases between the two germline ends. This CDR3 region has 14 residues. CDR3 in DNA: TGTGCCAGCAGCGTGGGAGAGGGTAACTATGGCTACACCTTC. This translates into CASSVGEGNYGYTF.

This chain joins TRBV5-5 and TRBJ2-4; 8 bases align to TRBD1. Trimming at V came to 1 base and at J to 3 bases, leaving 6 bases not matched to a gene. Looked up from germline, CDR1 is SGHKS and CDR2 is YYEKEE (reference sequence). This CDR3 is 16 amino acids long. The CDR3 nucleotides are TGTGCCAGCAGCTTGCCCACAGGGGGATACAAAAACATTCAGTACTTC. Translating it yields CASSLPTGGYKNIQYF.